These T cell receptor beta chains were read from a single sample in a study of T cell responses to AZD1222 COVID-19 vaccine. The data were produced by immunoSEQ multiplex PCR, yet TCRdb's version contains in-frame clones alone and is incomplete. The sample has 150,000 to 200,000 clones; 85% to 90% are singletons. The sample consisted of peripheral blood, taken on day 0 of AZD1222 vaccination. Receptor source: an adult in good health. The conserved cysteine and the conserved F or W are not part of the CDR3 here. Size is stated for part of the rows, as once, few or many counts, or as a class when the clone is expanded.

j_call: TRBJ1-2
v_call: TRBV30
clone_size: -
cdr3_aa: AWSRGQRGYT

j_call: TRBJ2-2
v_call: TRBV4-2
clone_size: -
cdr3_aa: ASSRGTGQNTGELF

j_call: TRBJ1-5
v_call: TRBV18
clone_size: -
cdr3_aa: ASSPDSGNQPQH

j_call: TRBJ1-1
v_call: TRBV2
clone_size: -
cdr3_aa: ASSLWGNTEAF

j_call: TRBJ2-1
v_call: TRBV6-5
clone_size: -
cdr3_aa: ASSTRGGQFEF

j_call: TRBJ1-4
v_call: TRBV27
clone_size: -
cdr3_aa: ASSLSYRDRRVF

j_call: TRBJ1-1
v_call: TRBV7-3
clone_size: -
cdr3_aa: ASSPDGTEAF

j_call: TRBJ1-4
v_call: TRBV23-1
clone_size: once
cdr3_aa: ASRDLFKKLF

j_call: TRBJ1-2
v_call: TRBV19
clone_size: -
cdr3_aa: ASSPMTGGYT

j_call: TRBJ1-2
v_call: TRBV7-9
clone_size: -
cdr3_aa: ASSKKLPGQGAEGYT

j_call: TRBJ1-2
v_call: TRBV27
clone_size: -
cdr3_aa: ASSLWSGDGYT

j_call: TRBJ1-2
v_call: TRBV6-1
clone_size: once
cdr3_aa: ASSERGSHT

j_call: TRBJ1-1
v_call: TRBV7-6
clone_size: -
cdr3_aa: ASSLGARLENTEAF

j_call: TRBJ1-1
v_call: TRBV12-3/TRBV12-4
clone_size: -
cdr3_aa: ASSGGAAESAF

j_call: TRBJ1-6
v_call: TRBV4-1
clone_size: -
cdr3_aa: ASSQGGKKRVSDSPLH

j_call: TRBJ2-2
v_call: TRBV5-1
clone_size: -
cdr3_aa: ASSPRTAGELF

j_call: TRBJ1-2
v_call: TRBV5-1
clone_size: -
cdr3_aa: ASSLAQNYGYT

j_call: TRBJ2-5
v_call: TRBV7-6
clone_size: -
cdr3_aa: ASSSGQAETQY

j_call: TRBJ1-1
v_call: TRBV19
clone_size: -
cdr3_aa: ASSIRFSDTEAF

j_call: TRBJ1-2
v_call: TRBV4-3
clone_size: -
cdr3_aa: ASSQSRGDTANGYT

j_call: TRBJ1-3
v_call: TRBV19
clone_size: -
cdr3_aa: ASSAQGSGNTIY

j_call: TRBJ1-5
v_call: TRBV12-5
clone_size: few
cdr3_aa: ASGWGPSGDQPQH

j_call: TRBJ2-7
v_call: TRBV7-8
clone_size: -
cdr3_aa: ASSLRGYEQY

j_call: TRBJ2-7
v_call: TRBV28
clone_size: -
cdr3_aa: ASSSGRSSYEQY

j_call: TRBJ2-7
v_call: TRBV3-1/TRBV3-2
clone_size: -
cdr3_aa: ASSQLRGATYEQY

j_call: TRBJ2-3
v_call: TRBV6-1
clone_size: -
cdr3_aa: ASSALAGGGTDTQY

j_call: TRBJ1-2
v_call: TRBV2
clone_size: -
cdr3_aa: ASRGTGPHSNYGYT

j_call: TRBJ1-2
v_call: TRBV9
clone_size: -
cdr3_aa: ASSVGSPNYGYT

j_call: TRBJ2-1
v_call: TRBV20-1
clone_size: -
cdr3_aa: SASSSGGASYNEQF

j_call: TRBJ2-1
v_call: TRBV3-1/TRBV3-2
clone_size: -
cdr3_aa: ASSLGQSNEQF

j_call: TRBJ1-3
v_call: TRBV12-3/TRBV12-4
clone_size: -
cdr3_aa: ASSLAAGNTIY

j_call: TRBJ2-1
v_call: TRBV30
clone_size: -
cdr3_aa: AWKGKLGLAGGRFGNEQF

j_call: TRBJ2-2
v_call: TRBV19
clone_size: -
cdr3_aa: ASSIRAGGITGELF

j_call: TRBJ2-7
v_call: TRBV12-3/TRBV12-4
clone_size: -
cdr3_aa: ASSLAGEQY

j_call: TRBJ2-7
v_call: TRBV7-8
clone_size: -
cdr3_aa: ASTRGGAYEQY

j_call: TRBJ2-3
v_call: TRBV12-5
clone_size: -
cdr3_aa: ASGLAAGGYTQY

j_call: TRBJ1-2
v_call: TRBV7-2
clone_size: -
cdr3_aa: ASSMGQNYGYT

j_call: TRBJ2-7
v_call: TRBV19
clone_size: -
cdr3_aa: ASSGEGYEQY

j_call: TRBJ2-2
v_call: TRBV5-8
clone_size: -
cdr3_aa: ASSLNMKGVRTGELF

j_call: TRBJ1-6
v_call: TRBV3-1/TRBV3-2
clone_size: -
cdr3_aa: ASSQRWQAYNSPLH

j_call: TRBJ2-5
v_call: TRBV7-9
clone_size: -
cdr3_aa: ASSLRTGNQETQY

j_call: TRBJ1-6
v_call: TRBV3-1/TRBV3-2
clone_size: -
cdr3_aa: ASSLRAENSPLH

j_call: TRBJ2-7
v_call: TRBV6-5
clone_size: -
cdr3_aa: ASRAGTGSYEQY

j_call: TRBJ1-5
v_call: TRBV5-1
clone_size: few
cdr3_aa: ASRYLPGTDQPQH

j_call: TRBJ1-5
v_call: TRBV5-1
clone_size: once
cdr3_aa: ASSSGTDNQPQH

j_call: TRBJ1-3
v_call: TRBV9
clone_size: once
cdr3_aa: ASSVGWGGTGNTIY

j_call: TRBJ2-2
v_call: TRBV4-3
clone_size: -
cdr3_aa: ASSRDITGELF

j_call: TRBJ1-5
v_call: TRBV19
clone_size: -
cdr3_aa: ASSKRPSWDSNQPQH

j_call: TRBJ1-6
v_call: TRBV5-6
clone_size: few
cdr3_aa: ASSLGQGVGSPLH

j_call: TRBJ1-6
v_call: TRBV2
clone_size: -
cdr3_aa: ASSLGQATNSPLH

j_call: TRBJ1-6
v_call: TRBV28
clone_size: -
cdr3_aa: ASRIAAGDSPLH

j_call: TRBJ1-1
v_call: TRBV9
clone_size: -
cdr3_aa: ASSRQGGTEAF

j_call: TRBJ2-5
v_call: TRBV5-4
clone_size: -
cdr3_aa: ASSFSWETQY

j_call: TRBJ2-3
v_call: TRBV5-1
clone_size: once
cdr3_aa: ASGWSTDTQY

j_call: TRBJ2-2
v_call: TRBV4-1
clone_size: -
cdr3_aa: ASSQRQGTGELF